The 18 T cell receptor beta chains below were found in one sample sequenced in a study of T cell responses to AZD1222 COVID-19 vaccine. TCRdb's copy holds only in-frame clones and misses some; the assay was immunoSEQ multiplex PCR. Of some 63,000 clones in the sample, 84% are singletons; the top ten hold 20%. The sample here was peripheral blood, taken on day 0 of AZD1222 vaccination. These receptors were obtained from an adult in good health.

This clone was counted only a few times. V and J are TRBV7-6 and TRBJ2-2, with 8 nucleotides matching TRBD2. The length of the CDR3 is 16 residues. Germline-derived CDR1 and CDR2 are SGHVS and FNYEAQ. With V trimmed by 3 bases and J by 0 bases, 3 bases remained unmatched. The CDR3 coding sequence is TGTGCCAGCAGCTTTACGACTAGCGCGAACACCGGGGAGCTGTTTTTT. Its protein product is CASSFTTSANTGELFF.

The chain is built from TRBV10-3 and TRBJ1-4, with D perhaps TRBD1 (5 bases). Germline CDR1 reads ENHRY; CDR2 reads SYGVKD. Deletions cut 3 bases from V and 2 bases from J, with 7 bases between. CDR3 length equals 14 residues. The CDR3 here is CAISEGATNEKLFF. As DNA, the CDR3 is TGTGCCATCAGTGAAGGGGCGACTAATGAAAAACTGTTTTTT.

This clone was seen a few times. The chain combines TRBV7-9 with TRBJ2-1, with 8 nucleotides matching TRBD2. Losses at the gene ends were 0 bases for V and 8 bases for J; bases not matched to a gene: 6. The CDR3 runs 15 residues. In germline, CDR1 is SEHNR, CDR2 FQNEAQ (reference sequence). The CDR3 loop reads CASSLAGVAGYEQFF. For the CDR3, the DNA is TGTGCCAGCAGCTTAGCGGGAGTAGCGGGATATGAGCAGTTCTTC.

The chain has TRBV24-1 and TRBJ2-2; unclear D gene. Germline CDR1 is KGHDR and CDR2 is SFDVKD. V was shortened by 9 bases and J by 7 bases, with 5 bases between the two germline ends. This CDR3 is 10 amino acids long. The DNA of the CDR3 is TGTGCCACCGAGAGCGGGGAGCTGTTTTTT. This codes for CATESGELFF.

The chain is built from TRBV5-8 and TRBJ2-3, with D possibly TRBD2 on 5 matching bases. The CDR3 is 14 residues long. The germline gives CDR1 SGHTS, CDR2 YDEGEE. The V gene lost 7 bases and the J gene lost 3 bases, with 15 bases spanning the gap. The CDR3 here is CASDWRVVTDTQYF. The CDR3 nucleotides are TGTGCCAGCGATTGGCGGGTGGTGACAGATACGCAGTATTTT. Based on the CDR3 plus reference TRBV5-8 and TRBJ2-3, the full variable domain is EAGVTQSPTHLIKTRGQQATLRCSPISGHTSVYWYQQALGLGLQFLLWYDEGEERNRGNFPPRFSGRQFPNYSSELNVNALELEDSALYLCASDWRVVTDTQYFGPGTRLTVL.

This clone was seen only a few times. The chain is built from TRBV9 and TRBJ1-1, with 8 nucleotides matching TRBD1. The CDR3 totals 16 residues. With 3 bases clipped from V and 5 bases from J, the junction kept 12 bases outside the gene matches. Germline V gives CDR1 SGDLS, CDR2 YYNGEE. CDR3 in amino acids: CASSEWTGQGNTEAFF. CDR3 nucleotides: TGTGCCAGCAGCGAATGGACAGGGCAGGGTAATACTGAAGCTTTCTTT.

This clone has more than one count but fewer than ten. The CDR3 sequence: CASSPIRGSNQPQHF. The CDR3, as DNA: TGTGCCAGCAGCCCGATCAGGGGCAGCAATCAGCCCCAGCATTTT. The V gene is TRBV7-2, the J gene TRBJ1-5, with D perhaps TRBD1 (6 bases). V was pared by 5 bases and J by 1 base, with 12 bases between. From germline, CDR1 is SGHTA and CDR2 FQGNSA. The CDR3 is 15 residues long.

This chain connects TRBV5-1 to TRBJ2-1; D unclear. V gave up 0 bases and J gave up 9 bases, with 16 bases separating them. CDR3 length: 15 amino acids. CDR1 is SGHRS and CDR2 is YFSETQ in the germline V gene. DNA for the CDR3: TGCGCCAGCAGCTTGGGGGCAGGATCCTTGGGTGAGCAGTTCTTC. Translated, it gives CASSLGAGSLGEQFF.

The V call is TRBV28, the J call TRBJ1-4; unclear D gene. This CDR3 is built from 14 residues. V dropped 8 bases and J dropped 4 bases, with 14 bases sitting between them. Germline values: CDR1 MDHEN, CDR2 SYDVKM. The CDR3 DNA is TGTGCCAGCCTGGGTGGTCAGTTTAATGAAAAACTGTTTTTT. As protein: CASLGGQFNEKLFF. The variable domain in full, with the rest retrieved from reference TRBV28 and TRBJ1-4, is DVKVTQSSRYLVKRTGEKVFLECVQDMDHENMFWYRQDPGLGLRLIYFSYDVKMKEKGDIPEGYSVSREKKERFSLILESASTNQTSMYLCASLGGQFNEKLFFGSGTQLSVL.

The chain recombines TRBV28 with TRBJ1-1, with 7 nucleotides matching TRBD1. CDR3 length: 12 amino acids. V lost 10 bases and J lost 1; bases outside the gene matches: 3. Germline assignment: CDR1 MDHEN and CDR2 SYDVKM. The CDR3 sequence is CATWTGNTEAFF. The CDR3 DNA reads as TGTGCCACCTGGACAGGGAACACTGAAGCTTTCTTT.

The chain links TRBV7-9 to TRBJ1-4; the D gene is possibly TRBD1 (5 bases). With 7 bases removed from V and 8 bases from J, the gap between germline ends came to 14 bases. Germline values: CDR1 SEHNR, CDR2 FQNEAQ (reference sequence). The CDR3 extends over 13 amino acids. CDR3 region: CASNVVGQEKLFF. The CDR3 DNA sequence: TGTGCCAGCAACGTCGTGGGGCAAGAAAAACTGTTTTTT.

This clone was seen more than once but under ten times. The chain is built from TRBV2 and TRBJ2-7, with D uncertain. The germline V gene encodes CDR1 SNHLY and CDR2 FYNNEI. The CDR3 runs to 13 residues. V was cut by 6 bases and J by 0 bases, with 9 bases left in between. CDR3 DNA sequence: TGTGCCAGCAGCTGGGCCAGCTCCTACGAGCAGTACGTC. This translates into CASSWASSYEQYV.

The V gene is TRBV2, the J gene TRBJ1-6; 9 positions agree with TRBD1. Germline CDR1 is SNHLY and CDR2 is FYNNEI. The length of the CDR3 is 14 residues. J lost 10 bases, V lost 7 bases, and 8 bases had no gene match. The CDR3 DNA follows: TGTGCCAGCATTCCGGGACAGGGCCAATCACCCCTCCACTTT. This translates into CASIPGQGQSPLHF.

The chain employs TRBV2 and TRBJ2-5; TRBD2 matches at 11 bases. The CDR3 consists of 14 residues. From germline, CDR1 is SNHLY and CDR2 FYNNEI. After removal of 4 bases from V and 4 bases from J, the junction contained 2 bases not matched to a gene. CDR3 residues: CASSGLAGIETQYF. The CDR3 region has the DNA TGTGCCAGCAGTGGACTAGCGGGAATAGAGACCCAGTACTTC.

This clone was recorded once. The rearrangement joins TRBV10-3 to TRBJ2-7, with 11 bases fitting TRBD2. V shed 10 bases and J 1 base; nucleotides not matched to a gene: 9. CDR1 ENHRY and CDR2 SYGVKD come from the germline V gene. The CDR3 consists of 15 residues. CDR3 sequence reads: CATARLAGRSYEQYF. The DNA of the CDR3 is TGTGCCACGGCGAGACTAGCGGGAAGGTCCTACGAGCAGTACTTC.

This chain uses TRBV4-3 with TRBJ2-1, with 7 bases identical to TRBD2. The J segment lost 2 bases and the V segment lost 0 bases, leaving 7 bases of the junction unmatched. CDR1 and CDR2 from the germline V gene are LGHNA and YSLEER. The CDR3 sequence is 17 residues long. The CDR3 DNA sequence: TGCGCCAGCAGCCAAGATTCAGAGCTAGCGGCCTACAATGAGCAGTTCTTC. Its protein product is CASSQDSELAAYNEQFF.

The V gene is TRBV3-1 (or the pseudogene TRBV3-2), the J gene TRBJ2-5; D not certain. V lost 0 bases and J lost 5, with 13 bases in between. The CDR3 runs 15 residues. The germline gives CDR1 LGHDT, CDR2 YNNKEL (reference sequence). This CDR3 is CASSQDGRYGETQYF. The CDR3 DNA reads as TGTGCCAGCAGCCAAGATGGACGGTACGGGGAGACCCAGTACTTC.

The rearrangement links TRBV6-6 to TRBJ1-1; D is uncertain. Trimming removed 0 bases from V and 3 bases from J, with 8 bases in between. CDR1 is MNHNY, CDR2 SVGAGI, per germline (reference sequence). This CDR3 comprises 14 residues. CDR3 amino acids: CASSYSVGYTEAFF. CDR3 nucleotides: TGTGCCAGCAGTTACTCAGTGGGGTACACTGAAGCTTTCTTT.